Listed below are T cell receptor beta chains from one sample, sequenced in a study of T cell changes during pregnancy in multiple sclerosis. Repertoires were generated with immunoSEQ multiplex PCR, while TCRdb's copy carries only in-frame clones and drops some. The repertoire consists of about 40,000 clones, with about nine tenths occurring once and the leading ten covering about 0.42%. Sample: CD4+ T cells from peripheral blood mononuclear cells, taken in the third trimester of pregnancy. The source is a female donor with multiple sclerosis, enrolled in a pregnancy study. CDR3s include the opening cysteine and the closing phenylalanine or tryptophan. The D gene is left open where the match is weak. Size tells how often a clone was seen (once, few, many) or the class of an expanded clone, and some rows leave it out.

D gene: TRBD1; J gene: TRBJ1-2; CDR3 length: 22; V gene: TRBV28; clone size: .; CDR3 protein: CASSLWTGLDRGYIFTPGGYTF; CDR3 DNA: TGTGCCAGCAGTTTATGGACGGGACTGGACAGGGGATACATCTTTACTCCGGGTGGCTACACCTTC
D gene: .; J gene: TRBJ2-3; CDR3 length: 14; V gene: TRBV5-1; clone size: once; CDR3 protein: CASSLADSTDTQYF; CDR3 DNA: TGCGCCAGCAGCTTAGCGGACAGCACAGATACGCAGTATTTT
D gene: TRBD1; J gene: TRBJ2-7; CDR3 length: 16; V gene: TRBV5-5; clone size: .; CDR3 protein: CASSLARGQGNYEQYF; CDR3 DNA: TGTGCCAGCAGCTTGGCCCGGGGACAGGGGAACTACGAGCAGTACTTC
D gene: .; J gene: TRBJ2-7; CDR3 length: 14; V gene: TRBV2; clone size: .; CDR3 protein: CASSPPLYPYEQYF; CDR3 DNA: TGTGCCAGCAGCCCCCCTCTCTACCCCTACGAGCAGTACTTC
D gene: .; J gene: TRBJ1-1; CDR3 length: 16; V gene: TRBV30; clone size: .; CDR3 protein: CAWSVIQGGLGTEAFF; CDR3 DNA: TGTGCCTGGAGCGTAATCCAGGGTGGCCTGGGGACTGAAGCTTTCTTT
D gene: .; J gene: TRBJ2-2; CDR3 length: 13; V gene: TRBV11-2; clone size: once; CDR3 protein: CASSSLNSGELFF; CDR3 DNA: TGTGCCAGCAGCTCGCTTAACTCCGGGGAGCTGTTTTTT
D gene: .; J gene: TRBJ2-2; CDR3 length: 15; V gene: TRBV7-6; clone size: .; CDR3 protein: CASSLIQTNTGELFF; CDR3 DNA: TGTGCCAGCAGCTTAATACAGACGAACACCGGGGAGCTGTTTTTT
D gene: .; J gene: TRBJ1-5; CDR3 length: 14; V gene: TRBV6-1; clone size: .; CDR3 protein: CASSGRGGNQPQHF; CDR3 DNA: TGTGCCAGCAGCGGGAGGGGGGGCAATCAGCCCCAGCATTTT
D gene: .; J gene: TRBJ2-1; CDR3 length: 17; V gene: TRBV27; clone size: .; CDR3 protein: CASSLKRGRGPYNEQFF; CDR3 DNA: TGTGCCAGCAGTTTAAAACGGGGCAGGGGCCCCTACAATGAGCAGTTCTTC
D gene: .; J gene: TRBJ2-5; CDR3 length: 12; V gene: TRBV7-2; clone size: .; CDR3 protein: CASSLSRETQYF; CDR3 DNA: TGTGCCAGCAGCTTAAGCCGGGAGACCCAGTACTTC
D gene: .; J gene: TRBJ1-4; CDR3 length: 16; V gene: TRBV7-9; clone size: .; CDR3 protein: CASSRDLGTINEKLFF; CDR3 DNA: TGTGCCAGCAGCCGTGACCTCGGGACAATAAATGAAAAACTGTTTTTT
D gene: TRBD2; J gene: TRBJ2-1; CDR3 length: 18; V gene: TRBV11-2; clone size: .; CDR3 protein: CASSLSTGLPRRVNEQFF; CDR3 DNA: TGTGCCAGCAGCTTAAGTACGGGACTACCTAGGCGGGTGAATGAGCAGTTCTTC
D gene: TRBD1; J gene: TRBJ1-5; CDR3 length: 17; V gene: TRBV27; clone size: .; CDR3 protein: CASSSLNRGGAGQPQHF; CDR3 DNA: TGTGCCAGCAGTTCCCTCAACAGGGGAGGCGCCGGACAGCCCCAGCATTTT
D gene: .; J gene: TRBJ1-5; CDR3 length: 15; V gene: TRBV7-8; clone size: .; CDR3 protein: CASSLVQGSNQPQHF; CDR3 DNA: TGTGCCAGCAGCTTAGTCCAGGGGTCGAATCAGCCCCAGCATTTT
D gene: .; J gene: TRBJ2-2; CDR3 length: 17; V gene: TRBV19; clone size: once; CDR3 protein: CASSIGSGGANTGELFF; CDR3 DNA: TGTGCCAGTAGTATAGGGTCCGGCGGTGCGAACACCGGGGAGCTGTTTTTT
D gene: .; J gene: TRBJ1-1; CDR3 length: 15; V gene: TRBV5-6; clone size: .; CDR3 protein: CASSFLLLHNTEAFF; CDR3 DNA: TGTGCCAGCAGCTTCCTACTGCTCCACAACACTGAAGCTTTCTTT
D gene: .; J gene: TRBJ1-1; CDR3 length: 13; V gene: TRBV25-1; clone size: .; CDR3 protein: CASSNDRNTEAFF; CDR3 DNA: TGTGCCAGCAGCAACGACAGGAACACTGAAGCTTTCTTT
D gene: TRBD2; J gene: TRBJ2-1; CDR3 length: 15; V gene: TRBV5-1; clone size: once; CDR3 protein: CASSPSGRTYNEQFF; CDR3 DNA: TGCGCCAGCAGCCCTAGCGGGAGGACCTACAATGAGCAGTTCTTC
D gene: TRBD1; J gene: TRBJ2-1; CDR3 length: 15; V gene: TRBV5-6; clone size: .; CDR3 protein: CASSFRDRGFGKQFF; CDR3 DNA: TGTGCCAGCAGCTTCCGGGACAGGGGTTTTGGGAAGCAGTTCTTC
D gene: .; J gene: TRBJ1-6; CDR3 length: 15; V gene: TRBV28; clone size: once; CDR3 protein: CASRPPQGTNSPLHF; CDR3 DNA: TGTGCCAGCAGACCCCCCCAGGGGACGAATTCACCCCTCCACTTT
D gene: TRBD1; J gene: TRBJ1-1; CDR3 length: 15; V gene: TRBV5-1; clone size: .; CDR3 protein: CASSPDGRGVTEAFF; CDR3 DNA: TGCGCCAGCAGCCCGGACGGCAGGGGGGTAACTGAAGCTTTCTTT
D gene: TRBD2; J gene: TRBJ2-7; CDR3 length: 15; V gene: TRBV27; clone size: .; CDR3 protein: CASSPFSGSGYEQYF; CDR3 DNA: TGTGCCAGCAGTCCCTTTAGCGGGAGCGGATACGAGCAGTACTTC
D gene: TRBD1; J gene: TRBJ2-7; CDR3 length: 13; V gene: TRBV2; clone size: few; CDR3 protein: CASSSNRGYEQYF; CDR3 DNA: TGTGCCAGCAGTTCTAACAGGGGCTACGAGCAGTACTTC
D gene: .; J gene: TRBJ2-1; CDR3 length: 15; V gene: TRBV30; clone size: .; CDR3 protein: CAWSTWTPRGNEQFF; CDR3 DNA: TGTGCCTGGAGCACCTGGACGCCCCGGGGGAATGAGCAGTTCTTC
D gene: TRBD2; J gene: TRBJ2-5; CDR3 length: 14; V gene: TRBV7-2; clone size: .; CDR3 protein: CASSLSGRGETQYF; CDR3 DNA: TGTGCCAGCAGCTTAAGCGGGAGGGGGGAGACCCAGTACTTC
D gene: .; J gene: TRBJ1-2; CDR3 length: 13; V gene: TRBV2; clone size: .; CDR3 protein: CASSVRGGYGYTF; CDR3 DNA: TGTGCCAGCAGTGTACGAGGGGGCTATGGCTACACCTTC
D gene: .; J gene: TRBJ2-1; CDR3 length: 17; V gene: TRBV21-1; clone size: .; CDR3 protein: CASSKGGPSLTYNEQFF; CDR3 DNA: TGTGCCAGCAGCAAAGGGGGGCCTAGTCTAACCTACAATGAGCAGTTCTTC
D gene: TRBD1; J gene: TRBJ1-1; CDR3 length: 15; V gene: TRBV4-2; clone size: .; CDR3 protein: CASSQEDRGNTEAFF; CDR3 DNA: TGTGCCAGCAGCCAAGAGGACAGGGGAAACACTGAAGCTTTCTTT
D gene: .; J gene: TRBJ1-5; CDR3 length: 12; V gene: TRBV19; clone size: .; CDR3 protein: CASSVRGQPQHF; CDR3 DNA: TGTGCCAGTAGTGTCAGGGGACAGCCCCAGCATTTT
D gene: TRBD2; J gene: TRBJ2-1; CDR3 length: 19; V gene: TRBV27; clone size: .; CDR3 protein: CASSLWPLAGGSSYNEQFF; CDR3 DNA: TGTGCCAGCAGTTTGTGGCCTCTAGCGGGAGGGAGCTCCTACAATGAGCAGTTCTTC
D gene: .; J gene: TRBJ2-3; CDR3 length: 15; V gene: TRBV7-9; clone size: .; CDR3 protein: CASSLGRGTADTQYF; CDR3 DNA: TGTGCCAGCAGCTTAGGTAGGGGTACGGCAGATACGCAGTATTTT
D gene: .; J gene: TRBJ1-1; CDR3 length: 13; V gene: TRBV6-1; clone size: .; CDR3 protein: CASSEVRNTEAFF; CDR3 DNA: TGTGCCAGCAGTGAAGTCAGGAACACTGAAGCTTTCTTT
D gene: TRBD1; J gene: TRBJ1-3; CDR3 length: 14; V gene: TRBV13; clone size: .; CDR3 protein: CASRDRAPGNTIYF; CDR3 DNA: TGTGCCAGCCGAGACAGGGCTCCTGGAAACACCATATATTTT
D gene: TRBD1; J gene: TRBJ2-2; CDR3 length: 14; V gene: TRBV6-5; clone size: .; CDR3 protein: CASTRTGGTGELFF; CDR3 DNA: TGTGCCAGCACTCGAACAGGGGGCACCGGGGAGCTGTTTTTT
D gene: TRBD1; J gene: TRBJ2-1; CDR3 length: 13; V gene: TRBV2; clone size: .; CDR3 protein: CASSIRQGNEQFF; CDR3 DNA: TGTGCCAGCAGTATCCGACAGGGCAATGAGCAGTTCTTC
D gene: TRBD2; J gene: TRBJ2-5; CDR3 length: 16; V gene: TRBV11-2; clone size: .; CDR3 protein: CASSRGTSGRGETQYF; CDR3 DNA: TGTGCCAGCAGCCGCGGGACTAGCGGGAGGGGAGAGACCCAGTACTTC
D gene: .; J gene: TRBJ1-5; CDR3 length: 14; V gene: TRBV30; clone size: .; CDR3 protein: CAWSAQGKTQPQHF; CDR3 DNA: TGTGCCTGGAGTGCTCAGGGGAAGACGCAGCCCCAGCATTTT
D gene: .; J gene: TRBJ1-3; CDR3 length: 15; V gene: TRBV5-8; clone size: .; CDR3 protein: CASKRGRSSGNTIYF; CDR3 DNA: TGTGCCAGCAAAAGAGGGCGAAGCTCTGGAAACACCATATATTTT
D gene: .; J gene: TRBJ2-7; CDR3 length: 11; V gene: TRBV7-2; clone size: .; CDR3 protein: CASSSTYEQYF; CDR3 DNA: TGTGCCAGCAGCTCCACCTACGAGCAGTACTTC
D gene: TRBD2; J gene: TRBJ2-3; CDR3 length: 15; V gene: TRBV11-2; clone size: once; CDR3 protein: CASSLSGSSTDTQYF; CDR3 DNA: TGTGCCAGCAGCCTTAGCGGGAGTAGCACAGATACGCAGTATTTT
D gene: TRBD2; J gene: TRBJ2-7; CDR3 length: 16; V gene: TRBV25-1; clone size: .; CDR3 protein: CASSETSGGFSYEQYF; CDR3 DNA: TGTGCCAGCAGTGAGACTAGCGGAGGGTTCTCCTACGAGCAGTACTTC